This is a list of T cell receptor beta chains from one sample in a study of cytomegalovirus exposure and HLA in healthy donors. Only in-frame clones appear in the TCRdb table, and some are missing; sequencing was by immunoSEQ multiplex PCR. The sample lists under 150,000 clones; about 80% were seen once. The sample was PBMCs. These receptors were obtained from a woman in her forties in good health and CMV-seronegative. Both conserved end residues are trimmed from each CDR3. A D gene is named only where the DNA matches it firmly.

CDR3 protein,J gene,D gene,V gene,CDR3 length
ASSFGTSGTYEQY,TRBJ2-7,TRBD2,TRBV7-9,13
ASCTPGGLETQY,TRBJ2-5,-,TRBV5-5,12
ASGAGGGNTIY,TRBJ1-3,TRBD1,TRBV12-5,11
ASSLDLQAFEQF,TRBJ2-1,-,TRBV5-1,12
SAPEAGGYT,TRBJ1-2,-,TRBV29-1,9
ASRRGNQPQH,TRBJ1-5,-,TRBV2,10
ASSLRQGVQY,TRBJ2-5,TRBD1,TRBV7-9,10
ASSVEGSSYNSPLH,TRBJ1-6,-,TRBV5-4,14
ASSGQGVGYT,TRBJ1-2,TRBD1,TRBV7-9,10
ASTSPETGNNGYT,TRBJ1-2,TRBD1,TRBV6-6,13